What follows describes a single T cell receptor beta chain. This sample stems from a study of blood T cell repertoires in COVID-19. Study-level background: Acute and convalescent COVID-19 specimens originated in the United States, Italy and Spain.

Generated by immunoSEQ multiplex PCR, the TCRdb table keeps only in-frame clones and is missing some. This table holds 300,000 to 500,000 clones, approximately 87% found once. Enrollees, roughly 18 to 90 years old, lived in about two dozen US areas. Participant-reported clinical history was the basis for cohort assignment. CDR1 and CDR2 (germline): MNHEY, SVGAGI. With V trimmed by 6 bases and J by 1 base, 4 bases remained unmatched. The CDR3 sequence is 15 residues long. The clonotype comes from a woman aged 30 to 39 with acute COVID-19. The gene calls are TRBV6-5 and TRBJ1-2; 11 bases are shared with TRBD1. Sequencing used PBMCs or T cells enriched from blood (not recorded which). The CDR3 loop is CASRKGTGGNYGYTF. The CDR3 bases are TGTGCCAGCAGAAAGGGGACAGGGGGTAACTATGGCTACACCTTC.